These 22 T cell receptor beta chains originate from one sample sequenced in a study of radiation and T cells in renal cell carcinoma (dated by TCRdb to 2019 to 2021). Preparation of the library involved the immunoSEQ multiplex PCR assay. In TCRdb, the immuneACCESS table is reduced to in-frame sequences with V and J assigned. These tables do not hold every clone; where another copy was compared, an unresolved V gene accounts for under half, and the others remain unexplained. The sample records roughly 90,000 clones, approximately 86% of which are singletons. The top ten clonotypes cover roughly a tenth of the sample. Interpreted using the paper, the time point label stands for: blood 4 weeks post-SBRT, at nephrectomy. The sample's treatment or condition label, decoded: 15 Gy SBRT to primary tumor, nephrectomy 4 weeks later. The material sequenced was blood, taken from a patient whose treatment included radiotherapy and nephrectomy. The receptors shown here come from a man aged 50-59 years with renal cell carcinoma.

This clone appeared a single time. As DNA, the CDR3 is TGTGCCACCGGACAGGCCGCGGGAGACGATACGCAGTATTTT. This encodes CATGQAAGDDTQYF. V gene TRBV5-4 combines with J gene TRBJ2-3, with D possibly being TRBD1 or TRBD2 (7 bases each). The CDR3 runs to 14 residues. V was trimmed by 9 bases and J by 6 bases, leaving 20 bases between them. CDR1 and CDR2 (germline): SGHNT, YYREEE (reference sequence). Full variable domain (rest looked up from reference TRBV5-4 and TRBJ2-3): ETGVTQSPTHLIKTRGQQVTLRCSSQSGHNTVSWYQQALGQGPQFIFQYYREEENGRGNFPPRFSGLQFPNYSSELNVNALELDDSALYLCATGQAAGDDTQYFGPGTRLTVL.

The V call is TRBV6-5, the J call TRBJ2-7, with D possibly TRBD1 on 7 matching bases. In germline, CDR1 is MNHEY, CDR2 SVGAGI. Trimming removed 6 bases at V and 3 bases at J, with 15 bases between. The CDR3 has 14 amino acids. Written as DNA, the CDR3 is TGTGCCAGCAGCCCCACAGGGGAGGTCTACGAGCAGTACTTC. Encoded protein: CASSPTGEVYEQYF.

The chain carries TRBV9 and TRBJ1-5, with a weak D call TRBD1 (6 bases). Germline CDR1 SGDLS, CDR2 YYNGEE. The CDR3 has 14 residues. Trimming cost V 2 bases and J 11 bases, with 17 bases left between them. As DNA, the CDR3 is TGTGCCAGCAGCGTCTCACCCACGGCAGGGGCCCAGCATTTT. This sequence encodes CASSVSPTAGAQHF.

J is TRBJ1-6 and V is TRBV6-1, with a possible D match to TRBD1 (6 bases). Germline values: CDR1 MNHNS, CDR2 SASEGT. The CDR3 runs 15 residues. Trimming left V 7 bases short and J 9 bases short, with 19 bases between. Here the CDR3 DNA reads TGTGCCAGCATCGGGGGGCGGGTAGGGGGTTCACCCCTCCACTTT. Its translation: CASIGGRVGGSPLHF.

There are a few counts of this clone. The J gene is TRBJ1-1, the V gene TRBV19; 10 bases map to TRBD1. Per the germline V gene, CDR1 is LNHDA and CDR2 is SQIVND (reference sequence). V was clipped by 8 bases and J by 5 bases; unmatched bases: 5. This CDR3 comprises 13 residues. The CDR3 nucleotides are TGTGCCAGTCTGGACAGGGGGAGAACTGAAGCTTTCTTT. This translates into CASLDRGRTEAFF.

The CDR3 is CASSGSARETQYF. For the CDR3, the DNA is TGCGCCAGCAGTGGTAGCGCGCGGGAGACCCAGTACTTC. The gene calls are TRBV4-1 and TRBJ2-5; possible D gene TRBD2, 5 bases. Trimming removed 6 bases from V and 5 bases from J, with 13 bases in between. The CDR3 totals 13 residues. Germline V CDR1 and CDR2: MGHRA, YSYEKL.

This clone is termed medium-sized. The chain recombines TRBV7-9 with TRBJ1-1; D uncertain. Germline V CDR1 and CDR2: SEHNR, FQNEAQ (reference sequence). The V gene lost 5 bases and the J gene lost 7 bases, with 17 bases spanning the gap. The CDR3 consists of 14 residues. DNA for the CDR3: TGTGCCAGCAGCCCCCCCGGGAGGACCGATGAAGCTTTCTTT. Its protein is CASSPPGRTDEAFF.

This clone was observed a single time. The chain carries TRBV7-8 and TRBJ1-4; TRBD1 is a possible D gene (5 bases). The CDR3 length is 15 residues. Germline CDR1 is SGHVS and CDR2 is FQNEAQ. V lost 5 bases to trimming and J lost 8 bases, with 18 bases between them. The CDR3 DNA sequence: TGTGCCAGCAGCCCGTGGGACGGAGCCCCCGAAAAACTGTTTTTT. It codes for CASSPWDGAPEKLFF.

CDR3 protein: CASSSPSGTDEKLFF. CDR3 coding DNA: TGCGCCAGCAGCTCCCCGTCCGGGACGGATGAAAAACTGTTTTTT. The V call is TRBV5-1, the J call TRBJ1-4, with a weak D call TRBD1 (5 bases). The CDR3 runs to 15 residues. Germline values: CDR1 SGHRS, CDR2 YFSETQ. V lost 3 bases, J lost 6 bases, and 15 bases lay in between.

V is TRBV19 and J is TRBJ1-6; TRBD1 matches 8 bases. Germline V lookup: CDR1 LNHDA, CDR2 SQIVND (reference sequence). This CDR3 is 15 amino acids long. The V and J ends lost 1 base and 6 bases, in that order; junction bases with no gene match: 2. The CDR3 region has the DNA TGTGCCAGTAGTATAGGACAGGGGACTAATTCACCCCTCCACTTT. It encodes CASSIGQGTNSPLHF. The variable domain in full, completed from reference TRBV19 and TRBJ1-6, reads DGGITQSPKYLFRKEGQNVTLSCEQNLNHDAMYWYRQDPGQGLRLIYYSQIVNDFQKGDIAEGYSVSREKKESFPLTVTSAQKNPTAFYLCASSIGQGTNSPLHFGNGTRLTVT.

Only one count was recorded for this clone. The chain is built from TRBV10-3 and TRBJ1-5; no clear D gene. V was shortened by 6 bases and J by 6 bases, with 9 bases between the two germline ends. The CDR3 loop spans 12 amino acids. CDR1 is ENHRY, CDR2 SYGVKD, per germline. CDR3 sequence: CAISVDSQPQHF. The CDR3 region has the DNA TGTGCCATCAGCGTCGATAGTCAGCCCCAGCATTTT.

Written as DNA, the CDR3 is TGTGCCAGCAGCGTCAAGGAAGGGGACTATAATTCACCCCTCCACTTT. Its protein product is CASSVKEGDYNSPLHF. The rearrangement joins TRBV9 to TRBJ1-6; perhaps TRBD1 as D (5 bases). V was cut by 2 bases and J by 3 bases, with 12 bases left in between. This CDR3 is 16 amino acids long. Germline V gives CDR1 SGDLS, CDR2 YYNGEE.

This clone was detected once. This CDR3 is CASSLDTIQPQHF. DNA for the CDR3: TGTGCCAGCAGCTTGGACACGATTCAGCCCCAGCATTTT. The chain uses TRBV5-5 and TRBJ1-5; D remains ambiguous. Germline V gives CDR1 SGHKS, CDR2 YYEKEE (reference sequence). There are 13 residues in the CDR3. Trimming shortened V by 0 bases and J by 6 bases, and 7 bases separated the two germline ends.

The chain recombines TRBV7-2 with TRBJ1-1; D may be TRBD1 (6 bases). The V end was cut by 5 bases, the J end by 8 bases, with 21 bases between. The CDR3 is 15 amino acids. Germline values: CDR1 SGHTA, CDR2 FQGNSA. CDR3 sequence: CASSPKTGSHSEAFF. The DNA of the CDR3 is TGTGCCAGCAGCCCCAAGACAGGCAGCCATTCAGAAGCTTTCTTT.

Here the CDR3 reads CASSLSPSGGVYEQYF. The CDR3 DNA is TGTGCCAGCAGCTTATCACCTAGCGGGGGGGTCTACGAGCAGTACTTC. V gene TRBV7-2 combines with J gene TRBJ2-7; 12 bases agree with TRBD2. CDR1 is SGHTA and CDR2 is FQGNSA in the germline V gene. V lost 2 bases and J lost 3; bases outside the gene matches: 5. This CDR3 comprises 16 residues.

This clone was recorded once. This chain links TRBV4-1 with TRBJ2-1; 12 bases fit TRBD1. Germline V gene sequence: CDR1 MGHRA, CDR2 YSYEKL. The CDR3 length is 15 residues. The trim removed 3 bases at V and 5 bases at J, leaving 2 bases unmatched. DNA of the CDR3: TGCGCCAGCAGCCAGGGACAGGGGGCCAACAATGAGCAGTTCTTC. Translated: CASSQGQGANNEQFF.

This rearrangement joins TRBV5-1 to TRBJ1-6; possibly TRBD1 for D (5 bases). The V end lost 3 bases, the J end lost 7 bases, and 17 bases lay between the germline ends. CDR3 length equals 16 residues. Germline CDR1 and CDR2: SGHRS and YFSETQ. The CDR3 nucleotides read TGCGCCAGCAGCTGGCAACCGACGGGGGACAATTCACCCCTCCACTTT. Protein sequence: CASSWQPTGDNSPLHF.

The chain joins TRBV7-9 to TRBJ2-2; TRBD1 or TRBD2 may be the D gene (6 bases each). The CDR3 length is 14 residues. Germline CDR1 SEHNR, CDR2 FQNEAQ (reference sequence). V lost 10 bases, J lost 5 bases, and 17 bases lay in between. The CDR3 loop reads CANPKGGPTGELFF. In DNA, the CDR3 is TGTGCCAACCCGAAGGGGGGCCCGACCGGGGAGCTGTTTTTT.

Here the CDR3 DNA reads TGTGCCAGTAGCCGGGGGGCTAGCGGGATACGTGGTGAGCAGTTCTTC. This codes for CASSRGASGIRGEQFF. The chain links TRBV19 to TRBJ2-1; TRBD2 aligns across 9 bases. CDR1 is LNHDA, CDR2 SQIVND, per germline (reference sequence). CDR3 length equals 16 residues. The J segment lost 9 bases and the V segment lost 6 bases, leaving 15 bases of the junction unmatched. Variable domain in full (rest from reference TRBV19 and TRBJ2-1): DGGITQSPKYLFRKEGQNVTLSCEQNLNHDAMYWYRQDPGQGLRLIYYSQIVNDFQKGDIAEGYSVSREKKESFPLTVTSAQKNPTAFYLCASSRGASGIRGEQFFGPGTRLTVL.

The CDR3: CASSVTGATGELFF. The CDR3 coding sequence is TGTGCCAGCAGCGTTACGGGGGCCACCGGGGAGCTGTTTTTT. The chain links TRBV11-3 to TRBJ2-2; D possibly matches TRBD1 or TRBD2 (6 bases each). The CDR3 consists of 14 residues. Germline V gene sequence: CDR1 SGHNT, CDR2 YENEEA. V was clipped by 5 bases and J by 4 bases, with 11 bases between them. Drawing the rest from reference TRBV11-3 and TRBJ2-2, the complete variable domain is EAGVVQSPRYKIIEKKQPVAFWCNPISGHNTLYWYLQNLGQGPELLIRYENEEAVDDSQLPKDRFSAERLKGVDSTLKIQPAELGDSAVYLCASSVTGATGELFFGEGSRLTVL.

The CDR3 spells CASRTDGNYGYTF. CDR3 sequence (DNA): TGTGCCAGCAGGACGGACGGAAACTATGGCTACACCTTC. The chain has TRBV6-1 and TRBJ1-2, with no clear D. The germline gives CDR1 MNHNS, CDR2 SASEGT. The CDR3 runs to 13 residues. The ends were cut back, 6 bases at V and 2 bases at J, with 10 bases in the middle.

V usage is TRBV9 and J usage is TRBJ2-3; TRBD1 is a possible D gene (6 bases). This CDR3 spans 14 amino acids. The V gene lost 5 bases and the J gene lost 5 bases, with 15 bases spanning the gap. Germline CDR1 reads SGDLS; CDR2 reads YYNGEE. The CDR3 reads CASREGDPGDTQYF. In DNA, the CDR3 is TGTGCCAGCAGAGAGGGGGACCCTGGAGATACGCAGTATTTT.